Following are 12 T cell receptor beta chains from one sample sequenced in a study of blood T cell repertoires in COVID-19. The repertoire was sequenced with immunoSEQ multiplex PCR; TCRdb's copy has only in-frame clones and lacks some. Of around 260,000 clones in the sample, about 85% were seen once. The sequenced material came from peripheral blood. These receptor sequences come from a human donor with COVID-19, enrolled during active disease. The donor label of this sample is uncertain.

This chain links TRBV6-5 with TRBJ2-7; 9 bases match TRBD1. This CDR3 region has 15 residues. Germline CDR1 is MNHEY and CDR2 is SVGAGI. After removal of 8 bases from V and 4 bases from J, the junction contained 12 bases not matched to a gene. CDR3 protein: CASQLGTGFSYEQYF. CDR3 DNA sequence: TGTGCCAGCCAACTGGGGACAGGGTTTTCTTACGAGCAGTACTTC.

The genes are TRBV3-1 (or the pseudogene TRBV3-2) and TRBJ1-2, with 8 positions matching TRBD1. Germline trimming cut 4 bases from V and 4 bases from J; bases unmatched to any gene: 5. This CDR3 is built from 14 residues. Looked up from germline, CDR1 is LGHDT and CDR2 is YNNKEL (reference sequence). The CDR3 nucleotides are TGTGCCAGCAGCCCCAGGGGGCGCGGCTATGGCTACACCTTC. It encodes CASSPRGRGYGYTF.

This clone showed up just a few times. V and J are TRBV10-3 and TRBJ1-2; D might be TRBD1 (5 bases). The V end lost 4 bases, the J end lost 0 bases, and 18 bases lay between the germline ends. Per the germline V gene, CDR1 is ENHRY and CDR2 is SYGVKD. This CDR3 contains 17 residues. The CDR3: CAISVGPQTVSNYGYTF. CDR3 in DNA: TGTGCCATCAGTGTGGGGCCCCAGACAGTCTCTAACTATGGCTACACCTTC.

J is TRBJ2-5 and V is TRBV12-5; 12 nucleotides match TRBD1. The CDR3 sequence is 17 residues long. V dropped 7 bases and J dropped 4; count of bases not matched to a gene: 13. Germline CDR1 and CDR2: LGHNT and FRNRAP. The CDR3 spells CASATRDRGPKAETQYF. As DNA, the CDR3 is TGTGCTAGTGCCACCCGGGACAGGGGGCCAAAAGCAGAGACCCAGTACTTC.

This sequence joins TRBV6-1 and TRBJ2-7; possible D gene TRBD2, 6 bases. The V end was cut by 3 bases, the J end by 5 bases, with 20 bases between. CDR1 is MNHNS and CDR2 is SASEGT in the germline V gene. This CDR3 spans 16 amino acids. In nucleotides, the CDR3 is TGTGCCAGCAGTGACGTGATCGGACCAGGAGGGGACGAGCAGTACTTC. This codes for CASSDVIGPGGDEQYF.

The gene calls are TRBV18 and TRBJ1-4; a possible D gene is TRBD1 (6 bases). In germline, CDR1 is KGHSH, CDR2 LQKENI. V shed 6 bases and J shed 0 bases, with 11 bases lying between them. The CDR3 sequence is 15 residues long. This CDR3 is CASSLDRPTNEKLFF. In nucleotides, the CDR3 is TGTGCCAGCTCCTTGGACAGACCAACTAATGAAAAACTGTTTTTT.

The V call is TRBV7-3, the J call TRBJ1-2; 8 bases map to TRBD1. The V gene end was trimmed by 5 bases and the J gene end by 4 bases; junction bases not matched to a gene: 9. CDR1 is SGHTA and CDR2 is FQGTGA in the germline V gene. This CDR3 contains 15 residues. The CDR3 nucleotides are TGTGCCAGCAGCCCGACAGGGGCGGAGGCCTATGGCTACACCTTC. This translates into CASSPTGAEAYGYTF.

This clone occurred once. V is TRBV6-5 and J is TRBJ2-5; possibly TRBD1 for D (5 bases). The ends were cut back, 6 bases at V and 2 bases at J, with 10 bases in the middle. The germline CDR1 and CDR2 sequences are MNHEY and SVGAGI. CDR3 size: 13 residues. Written as DNA, the CDR3 is TGTGCCAGCAGCCTACAGGATCAAGAGACCCAGTACTTC. Amino acid sequence: CASSLQDQETQYF.

The chain has TRBV3-1 (or the pseudogene TRBV3-2) and TRBJ1-1, with D possibly matching TRBD1 (5 bases). Germline V gives CDR1 LGHDT, CDR2 YNNKEL (reference sequence). This CDR3 region has 15 residues. Trimming took off 2 bases at V and 1 base at J, with 11 bases between the two ends. CDR3: CASSQFRGGNTEAFF. The CDR3 nucleotides are TGTGCCAGCAGCCAATTTAGGGGAGGGAACACTGAAGCTTTCTTT.

The rearrangement uses TRBV6-5 and TRBJ2-1; 10 bases are shared with TRBD1. This CDR3 has 14 residues. In germline, CDR1 is MNHEY, CDR2 SVGAGI. Trimming at V came to 0 bases and at J to 8 bases, leaving 1 base not matched to a gene. The CDR3 sequence is CASSYSGTGDEQFF. In DNA, the CDR3 is TGTGCCAGCAGTTACTCGGGGACAGGGGATGAGCAGTTCTTC.

This chain links TRBV27 with TRBJ1-6; 9 bases are shared with TRBD1. V lost 6 bases and J lost 10; bases outside the gene matches: 13. The CDR3 spans 16 residues. CDR1 is MNHEY, CDR2 SMNVEV, per germline (reference sequence). CDR3 in amino acids: CASSLLPGQGHSPLHF. The CDR3 DNA reads TGTGCCAGCAGCCTACTACCGGGACAGGGACACTCACCCCTCCACTTT.

The rearrangement links TRBV9 to TRBJ1-4; TRBD1 aligns across 9 bases. The trim removed 4 bases at V and 8 bases at J, leaving 9 bases unmatched. The germline V gene encodes CDR1 SGDLS and CDR2 YYNGEE. The CDR3 is made up of 15 amino acids. The DNA of the CDR3 is TGTGCCAGCAGCCCCCTCTCTGGACAGGGGGAAAAACTGTTTTTT. This codes for CASSPLSGQGEKLFF.